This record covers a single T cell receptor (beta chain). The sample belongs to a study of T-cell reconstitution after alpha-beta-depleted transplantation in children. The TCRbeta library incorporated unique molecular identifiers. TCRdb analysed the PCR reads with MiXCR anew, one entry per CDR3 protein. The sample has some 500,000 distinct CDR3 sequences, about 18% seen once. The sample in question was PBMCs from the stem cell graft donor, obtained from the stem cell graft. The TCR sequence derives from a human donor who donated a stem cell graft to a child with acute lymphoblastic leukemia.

CDR3 coding DNA: TGCAGTGCTTACCCGACACGCTCCTACGAGCAGTACTTC. Translating gives CSAYPTRSYEQYF. The V gene is TRBV20-1, the J gene TRBJ2-7; D is undetermined. The V and J ends lost 5 bases and 0 bases respectively, with 11 bases between them. Germline CDR1 and CDR2: DFQATT and SNEGSKA (reference sequence). The CDR3 contains 13 residues.